Each of the 15 T cell receptor beta chains below was sequenced from the same sample in a study of CD8+CD57+ T cells in acquired aplastic anemia. TCR beta VDJ and CDR3 profiles were obtained from a genomic DNA template. Each CDR3 protein is one row after TCRdb ran MiXCR on the reads. The sample includes over 200,000 distinct CDR3 sequences, 60% to 65% of them seen just once. The specimen sequenced was sorted CD4+, CD8+, or CD8+CD57+ T cells (not recorded which) from PBMCs. The receptors were gathered from a human donor in good health.

The chain is built from TRBV24-1 and TRBJ2-1; 8 bases align to TRBD1. Trimming took 4 bases from V and 8 from J; bases not matched to a gene: 12. Germline V gene lookup returns CDR1 KGHDR and CDR2 SFDVKD. There are 16 residues in the CDR3. CDR3 amino acids: CATSEPLGTGPHEQFF. Here the CDR3 DNA reads TGTGCCACCAGTGAACCTCTCGGGACAGGACCCCATGAGCAGTTCTTC.

This clonotype has at least ten counts. This sequence joins TRBV7-9 and TRBJ1-4; TRBD1 is a possible D gene (5 bases). The V end was cut by 7 bases, the J end by 8 bases, with 20 bases between. Germline V gene data show CDR1 as SEHNR and CDR2 as FQNEAQ (reference sequence). This CDR3 has 15 amino acids. CDR3 DNA sequence: TGTGCCAGCACCTTTCAGCGGAGGGGTGGGGAAAAACTGTTTTTT. Residues: CASTFQRRGGEKLFF.

Many counts were recorded for this clonotype. The genes are TRBV4-3 and TRBJ2-1, with 7 bases lining up with TRBD1. The CDR3 runs to 15 residues. The V gene's germline CDR1 is LGHNA and CDR2 YSLEER. With 2 bases clipped from V and 3 bases from J, the junction kept 4 bases outside the gene matches. CDR3 in amino acids: CASSQQTGDYNEQFF. The CDR3 nucleotides are TGCGCCAGCAGCCAACAAACAGGGGACTACAATGAGCAGTTCTTC.

The sample holds one count of this clonotype. The chain joins TRBV5-1 to TRBJ2-3; 10 nucleotides line up with TRBD2. Germline CDR1 SGHRS, CDR2 YFSETQ. After removal of 2 bases from V and 2 bases from J, the junction contained 5 bases not matched to a gene. The CDR3 covers 16 residues. CDR3 sequence reads: CASSLGLAGATDTQYF. CDR3 sequence (DNA): TGCGCCAGCAGCTTAGGGCTAGCGGGGGCCACAGATACGCAGTATTTT.

The CDR3 DNA reads as TGCAGCGTTGAGGTCGGGGCTCGGGGGACCGGGGAGCTGTTTTTT. It yields the protein CSVEVGARGTGELFF. The J gene is TRBJ2-2, the V gene TRBV29-1; a possible D gene is TRBD2 (6 bases). From germline, CDR1 is SQVTM and CDR2 ANQGSEA. This CDR3 region has 15 residues. Trimming took 3 bases from V and 5 from J, leaving 16 bases between them.

In its sample, this clonotype was seen a few times. The V gene is TRBV7-9, the J gene TRBJ1-5; 9 nucleotides match TRBD1. This CDR3 contains 16 residues. With V trimmed by 5 bases and J by 5 bases, 10 bases remained unmatched. Germline CDR1 reads SEHNR; CDR2 reads FQNEAQ (reference sequence). CDR3 in DNA: TGTGCCAGCAGCCCCACTGGGGGACAGGGAGATCAGCCCCAGCATTTT. Translation: CASSPTGGQGDQPQHF.

This clonotype has only one observation. The chain employs TRBV7-2 and TRBJ1-2; 11 nucleotides agree with TRBD1. The CDR3 is made up of 16 amino acids. Germline V gene data show CDR1 as SGHTA and CDR2 as FQGNSA. With 1 base clipped from V and 2 bases from J, the junction kept 3 bases outside the gene matches. The CDR3 sequence is CASSLGDRGTNYGYTF. Written as DNA, the CDR3 is TGTGCCAGCAGCTTAGGGGACAGGGGGACCAACTATGGCTACACCTTC.

In its sample, this clonotype was seen many times. The chain is built from TRBV7-6 and TRBJ2-1; TRBD1 aligns across 9 bases. Trimming removed 5 bases from V and 2 bases from J; junction bases left unmatched: 4. CDR3 size: 15 residues. Looked up from germline, CDR1 is SGHVS and CDR2 is FNYEAQ. This chain's CDR3 is CASSTRTGAYNEQFF. CDR3 nucleotide sequence: TGTGCCAGCAGCACCCGGACAGGGGCCTACAATGAGCAGTTCTTC.

This clonotype was observed a few times. The V and J genes are TRBV20-1 and TRBJ2-5; D remains ambiguous. CDR1 is DFQATT, CDR2 SNEGSKA, per germline (reference sequence). The CDR3 sequence is 12 residues long. V was pared by 5 bases and J by 9 bases, with 16 bases between. DNA for the CDR3: TGCAGTGCTCTTATGGGCAACGTGGCCCAGTACTTC. The encoded protein is CSALMGNVAQYF.

The chain has TRBV20-1 and TRBJ2-2; unclear D gene. This CDR3 comprises 11 residues. The V gene's germline CDR1 is DFQATT and CDR2 SNEGSKA (reference sequence). V lost 6 bases and J lost 7, with 9 bases in between. The chain's CDR3 is CSASRIGELFF. CDR3 bases: TGCAGTGCCAGTCGGATCGGGGAGCTGTTTTTT.

The chain couples TRBV12-3 or TRBV12-4 to TRBJ1-2; the D gene is possibly TRBD1 (6 bases). This CDR3 is built from 11 residues. Deletions cut 10 bases from V and 8 bases from J, with 14 bases between. The CDR3 reads CATLGGFGYTF. The CDR3 bases are TGTGCCACCTTGGGGGGCTTCGGCTACACCTTC.

This clonotype was counted at least ten times. The chain carries TRBV30 and TRBJ1-1, with D unresolved. CDR1 and CDR2 from the germline V gene are GTSNPN and SVGIG (reference sequence). The CDR3 covers 11 residues. V was cut by 6 bases and J by 1 base, with 6 bases left in between. The CDR3 sequence: CACRRNTEAFF. The CDR3 DNA follows: TGTGCCTGTAGGAGGAACACTGAAGCTTTCTTT.

The V call is TRBV27, the J call TRBJ1-1, with unresolved D. This CDR3 comprises 16 residues. V lost 2 bases to trimming and J lost 0 bases, with 13 bases between them. Germline V gives CDR1 MNHEY, CDR2 SMNVEV (reference sequence). The CDR3 region has the DNA TGTGCCAGCAGTTTAGGCGGCGGGAGCATGAACACTGAAGCTTTCTTT. The encoded protein is CASSLGGGSMNTEAFF.

This sequence joins TRBV7-3 and TRBJ2-3, with 14 bases fitting TRBD2. With V trimmed by 5 bases and J by 11 bases, 12 bases remained unmatched. Germline V lookup: CDR1 SGHTA, CDR2 FQGTGA. The CDR3 spans 16 residues. The CDR3 region has the DNA TGTGCCAGCAGCCAAACCGGGACTAGCGGGGGATATGAGCAGTATTTT. The encoded protein is CASSQTGTSGGYEQYF.

A remark on this clonotype: This sequence may be a read error, since a much larger clone differs from it by one base. The CDR3: CASSQIRVGTPITEAFF. In DNA form, the CDR3 reads TGCGCCAGCAGCCAAATTCGGGTAGGGACGCCGATCACTGAAGCTTTCTTT. This rearrangement joins TRBV4-3 to TRBJ1-1, with D perhaps matching TRBD1 (5 bases). The CDR3 is 17 residues long. CDR1 LGHNA and CDR2 YSLEER come from the germline V gene. V shed 2 bases and J shed 4 bases, with 20 bases lying between them.